The clone carrying this T cell receptor (beta chain) was detected only once. Antigen unknown. The germline V gene has CDR1 SGHAT and CDR2 FQNNGV. V dropped 2 bases and J dropped 4 bases, with 14 bases sitting between them. The CDR3 length is 15 residues. The primer mix had 60 Vbeta and 13 Jbeta primers. Some clones are missing from TCRdb's copy, which holds only in-frame ones; the method was immunoSEQ multiplex PCR. The data show around 110,000 clones, 79% seen once. This sample was included in a study of cytomegalovirus exposure and HLA in healthy donors. About the research overall: HLA-typed donors were the source of around 85 million unique TCRs held in an early data release. The study, taken as a whole, reports: By a later analysis, the bulk of CMV-associated TCR beta chains appeared HLA-restricted. One variant, a missense change in DCLRE1C, was linked in a later analysis to TCR beta V- and J-gene trimming.

Sequencing used PBMCs. This receptor was obtained from a young woman in good health and CMV-seropositive. V usage is TRBV11-2 and J usage is TRBJ1-2; weak D call: TRBD1 (5 bases). In nucleotides, the CDR3 is TGTGCCAGCAGCTTAATGGTCAGGGCTAGCTATGGCTACACCTTC. As protein: CASSLMVRASYGYTF.